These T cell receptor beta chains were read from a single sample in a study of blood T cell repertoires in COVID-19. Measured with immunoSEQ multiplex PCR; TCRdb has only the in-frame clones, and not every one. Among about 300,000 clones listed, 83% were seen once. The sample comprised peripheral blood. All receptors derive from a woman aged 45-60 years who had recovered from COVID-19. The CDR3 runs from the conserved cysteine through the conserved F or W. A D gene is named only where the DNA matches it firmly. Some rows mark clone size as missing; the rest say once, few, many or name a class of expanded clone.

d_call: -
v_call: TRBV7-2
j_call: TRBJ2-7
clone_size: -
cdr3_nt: TGTGCCAGCAGCCCACCGGGACTCTCCTACGAGCAGTACTTC
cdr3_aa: CASSPPGLSYEQYF

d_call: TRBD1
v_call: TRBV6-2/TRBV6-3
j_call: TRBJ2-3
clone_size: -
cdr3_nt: TGTGCCAGCAGCCCCCGGGACAGCAGCACAGATACGCAGTATTTT
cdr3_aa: CASSPRDSSTDTQYF

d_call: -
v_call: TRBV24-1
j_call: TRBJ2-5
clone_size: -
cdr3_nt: TGTGCCACCAGTGACCGGACAGTCCAAGAGACCCAGTACTTC
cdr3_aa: CATSDRTVQETQYF

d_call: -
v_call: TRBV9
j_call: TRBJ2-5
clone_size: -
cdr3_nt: TGTGCCAGCAGCGTAGCTCTCCGGGAGACCCAGTACTTC
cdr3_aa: CASSVALRETQYF

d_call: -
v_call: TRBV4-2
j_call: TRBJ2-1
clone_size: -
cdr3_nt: TGTGCCAGCAGCCAAGGTATCGCGCCAAATGAGCAGTTCTTC
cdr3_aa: CASSQGIAPNEQFF

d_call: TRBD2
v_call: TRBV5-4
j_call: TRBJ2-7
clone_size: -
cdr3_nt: TGTGCCAGCAGCCAAACTAGCGGGAGTATCTACGAGCAGTACTTC
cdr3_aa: CASSQTSGSIYEQYF

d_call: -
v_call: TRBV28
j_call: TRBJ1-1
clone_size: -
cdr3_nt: TGTGCCAGCATAAAAGGGGGGGCCGCCCAGGAAGCTTTCTTT
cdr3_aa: CASIKGGAAQEAFF

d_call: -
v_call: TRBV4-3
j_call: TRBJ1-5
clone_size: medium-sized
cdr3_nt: TGCGCCAGCAGCCAAGTAAACGGTGAAAATCAGCCCCAGCATTTT
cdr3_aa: CASSQVNGENQPQHF

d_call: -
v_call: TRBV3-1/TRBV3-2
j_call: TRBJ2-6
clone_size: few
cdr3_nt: TGTGCCAGCAGCCAAGGGGGCACTGGGGCCAACGTCCTGACTTTC
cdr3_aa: CASSQGGTGANVLTF

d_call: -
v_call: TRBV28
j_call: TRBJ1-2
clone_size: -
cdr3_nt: TGTGCCAGCAGTGGGGGGAATAATAACTATGGCTACACCTTC
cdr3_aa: CASSGGNNNYGYTF

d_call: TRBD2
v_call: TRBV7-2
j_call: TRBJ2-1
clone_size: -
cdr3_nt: TGTGCCAGCAGCTTATCGCTAGCGGGAAACAATGAGCAGTTCTTC
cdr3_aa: CASSLSLAGNNEQFF

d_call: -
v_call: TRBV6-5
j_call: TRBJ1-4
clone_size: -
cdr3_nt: TGTGCCAGCAGTTACAGGGGCGGAACTAATGAAAAACTGTTTTTT
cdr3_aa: CASSYRGGTNEKLFF

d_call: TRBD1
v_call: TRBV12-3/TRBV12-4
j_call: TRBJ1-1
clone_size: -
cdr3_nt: TGTGCCAGCAGTTTAGGTGACAGGGGAGCGGCTTTCTTT
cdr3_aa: CASSLGDRGAAFF

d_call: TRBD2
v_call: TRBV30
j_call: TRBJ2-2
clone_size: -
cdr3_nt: TGTGCCTGGAGTGGGGCGGGAGGATTGTCGAACACCGGGGAGCTGTTTTTT
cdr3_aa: CAWSGAGGLSNTGELFF

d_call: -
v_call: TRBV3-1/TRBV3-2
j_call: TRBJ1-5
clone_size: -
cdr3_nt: TGTGCCAGCAGCCGGGCACCCAATCAGCCCCAGCATTTT
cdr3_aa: CASSRAPNQPQHF